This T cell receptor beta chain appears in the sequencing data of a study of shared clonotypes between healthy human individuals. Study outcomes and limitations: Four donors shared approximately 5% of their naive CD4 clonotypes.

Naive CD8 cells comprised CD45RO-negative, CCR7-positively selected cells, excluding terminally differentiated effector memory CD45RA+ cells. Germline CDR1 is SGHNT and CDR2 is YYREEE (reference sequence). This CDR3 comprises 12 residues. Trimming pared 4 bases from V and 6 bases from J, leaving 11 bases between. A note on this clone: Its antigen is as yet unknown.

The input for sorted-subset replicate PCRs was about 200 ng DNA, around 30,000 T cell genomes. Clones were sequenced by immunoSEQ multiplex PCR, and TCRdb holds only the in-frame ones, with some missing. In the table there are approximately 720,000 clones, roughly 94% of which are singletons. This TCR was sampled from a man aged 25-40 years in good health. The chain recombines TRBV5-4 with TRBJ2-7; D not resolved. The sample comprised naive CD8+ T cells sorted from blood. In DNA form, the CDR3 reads TGTGCCAGCAGCCCCGGACCGTCCGAGCAGTACTTC. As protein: CASSPGPSEQYF.